The clone carrying this TCR beta chain was picked up many times. This sample was taken from a study of T-cell reconstitution after alpha-beta-depleted transplantation in children. CDR1 and CDR2 from the germline V gene are LNHNV and YYDKDF (reference sequence). Trimming cost V 6 bases and J 4 bases; bases outside gene matches: 4. This CDR3 region has 15 residues. Unique molecular identifiers featured in how the TCRbeta library was prepared. TCRdb reanalysed the PCR reads using MiXCR and keeps one entry per CDR3 protein. Of 350,000 to 500,000 distinct CDR3 sequences listed, 43% are singletons. This TCR came from a girl aged 2-9 years with aplastic anemia, due to receive a stem cell transplant. The rearrangement joins TRBV15 to TRBJ1-6; 9 nucleotides line up with TRBD1. Sequenced here: PBMCs, sampled before TCRalphabeta/CD19-depleted stem cell transplant. CDR3 nucleotide sequence: TGTGCCACCAGAGATGGACAGGGGTATAATTCACCCCTCCACTTT. This translates into CATRDGQGYNSPLHF.